This T cell receptor beta chain emerged from a study of T-cell memory formation after mild COVID-19 (dated by TCRdb to the early 2020s). Notes on the research overall: Most TCR sequence clusters were specific to one of the two donors. Two young, previously healthy adult volunteers, one female and one male, were included in the cohort. In a couple of donors, T-cell clones that expanded and contracted after mild COVID-19 were followed by sequencing TCRalpha and TCRbeta repertoires longitudinally. The paper's findings and limits, for the study overall: Clones contracting from day 15 to 85 had balanced CD4/CD8 phenotypes, while a second wave expanding from day 15 to 37 was biased towards CD4+. Some responding clones were found in pre-infection memory, which suggests that pre-existing cross-reactive memory T cells took part in the SARS-CoV-2 response. SARS-CoV-2 specificity was not confirmed for the second-wave clones peaking on day 37. Only two mild cases were covered in the study, and larger cohorts including severe cases with pre-infection samples were considered necessary. Contracting CD4+ clones were located mainly in the CM and EM memory subsets, whereas CD8+ clones were found to be enriched in EMRA.

The sequencing machine was an Illumina NovaSeq 6000. Using 5'RACE with constant-segment primers, TCRalpha and TCRbeta cDNA libraries were constructed, with sample barcodes and unique molecular identifiers added in the process. Trizol reagent was used to extract RNA from every sample. The libraries were amplified in two PCR steps, and the second step added a second sample barcode and Illumina TruSeq adapters. Sequencing of libraries was performed on an Illumina NovaSeq with 2 x 150 bp paired-end reads. The original methods were these. The reads were demultiplexed and collapsed into UMI-guided consensus sequences using migec v1.2.7. Using mixcr v2.1.11, the UMI consensuses were aligned to TRA and TRB V and J templates and assembled into clonotypes. A clonotype was counted as expanded or contracted only if both edgeR and NoisET called the change significant, with noise models trained on biological replicates. edgeR calls used a false discovery rate-adjusted p below 0.01 and a log2 fold-change threshold of 1. As an exploratory analysis of dynamics, PCA with hierarchical clustering was applied to max-normalized trajectories of the 1000 most abundant clonotypes. Each responding clone was given a CD4 or CD8 phenotype based on the CD4+ and CD8+ repertoires, which had been sequenced separately. Starting from the raw public reads, TCRdb applied fastp trimming at Q25, assembled clones with MiXCR and retained in-frame beta chains. Rows with a matching CDR3 protein are joined into one entry that keeps the most common DNA and genes. TCRdb's processing, not the authors', yielded these V and J calls. The sample table records 25,000 to 30,000 distinct CDR3 sequences; 12% of these occur just once. The ten top clones hold over 12% of the sample.

Comments on this clonotype: Its antigen is still unknown. No clone much larger than this one lies a single base away; base qualities are absent.

Ficoll-Paque density gradient centrifugation was used to isolate PBMCs. V and J are trimmed by 3 bases and 5 bases, and the gene matches miss 7 bases of the junction. The germline V gene sets CDR1 to ENHRY and CDR2 to SYGVKD. The CDR3 holds 15 amino acids from the cysteine to the phenylalanine. Left in the record is the CDR3 DNA by itself, 45 bases read in frame from the first base. The sequenced sample was PBMCs or a T cell subset sorted from them (not recorded which). The source of this sequence is an adult woman who had mild COVID-19 (a few samples of this study predate the infection). The sample titles of this study are shuffled in the database, so cell type and time point are left out; the donor was told from shared clones. The rearrangement joined TRBV10-3 to TRBJ1-2; the junction holds 9 bases that match TRBD1. In nucleotide form, the sequence is TGTGCCATCAGTGAATTGGGACAGGGAAGGTATGGCTACACCTTC. This is translated as CAISELGQGRYGYTF.